This T cell receptor beta chain is from a study of shared clonotypes between healthy human individuals. Produced via immunoSEQ multiplex PCR; TCRdb's table is partial and in-frame only. The data show around 720,000 clones, with roughly 72% seen just once and around 1.8% held by the top ten. This CDR3 has 14 amino acids. Germline CDR1 and CDR2: SGHAT and FQNNGV. The V gene lost 5 bases and the J gene lost 5 bases, with 12 bases spanning the gap. The clonotype comes from a woman aged 25 to 39 in good health. The rearrangement uses TRBV11-2 and TRBJ1-4; tentatively, D is TRBD1 (5 bases). Sequenced sample: memory CD4+ T cells sorted from blood. Regarding subset: CD45RA-negative fraction. The CDR3 sequence: CASSRTGINEKLFF. CDR3 nucleotide sequence: TGTGCCAGCAGCCGAACAGGAATCAATGAAAAACTGTTTTTT.